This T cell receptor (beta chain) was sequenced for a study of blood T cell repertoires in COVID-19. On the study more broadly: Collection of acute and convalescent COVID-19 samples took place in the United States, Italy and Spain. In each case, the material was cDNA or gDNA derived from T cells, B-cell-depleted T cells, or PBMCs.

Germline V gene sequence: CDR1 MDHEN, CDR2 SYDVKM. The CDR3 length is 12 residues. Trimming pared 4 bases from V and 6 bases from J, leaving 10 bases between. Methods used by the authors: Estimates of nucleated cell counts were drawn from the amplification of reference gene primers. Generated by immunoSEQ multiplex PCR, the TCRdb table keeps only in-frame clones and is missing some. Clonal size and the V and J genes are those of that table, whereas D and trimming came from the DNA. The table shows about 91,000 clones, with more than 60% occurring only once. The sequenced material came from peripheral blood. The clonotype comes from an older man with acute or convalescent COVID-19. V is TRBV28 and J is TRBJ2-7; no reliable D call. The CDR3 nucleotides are TGTGCCAGCAGTTCCGCAGTGGCCGAGCAGTACTTC. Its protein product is CASSSAVAEQYF. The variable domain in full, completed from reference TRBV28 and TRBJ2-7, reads DVKVTQSSRYLVKRTGEKVFLECVQDMDHENMFWYRQDPGLGLRLIYFSYDVKMKEKGDIPEGYSVSREKKERFSLILESASTNQTSMYLCASSSAVAEQYFGPGTRLTVT.